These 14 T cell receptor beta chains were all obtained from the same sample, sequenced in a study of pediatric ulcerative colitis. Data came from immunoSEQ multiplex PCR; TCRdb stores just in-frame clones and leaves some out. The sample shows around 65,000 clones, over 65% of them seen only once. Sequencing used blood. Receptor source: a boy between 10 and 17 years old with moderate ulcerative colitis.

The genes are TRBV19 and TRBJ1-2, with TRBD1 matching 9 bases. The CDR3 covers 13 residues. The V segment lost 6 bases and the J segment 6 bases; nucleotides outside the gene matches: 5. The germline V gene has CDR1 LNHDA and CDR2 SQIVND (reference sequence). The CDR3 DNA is TGTGCCAGTAGGTTCCGGGACAGGGATGGCTACACCTTC. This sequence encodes CASRFRDRDGYTF. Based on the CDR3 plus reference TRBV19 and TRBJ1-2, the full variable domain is DGGITQSPKYLFRKEGQNVTLSCEQNLNHDAMYWYRQDPGQGLRLIYYSQIVNDFQKGDIAEGYSVSREKKESFPLTVTSAQKNPTAFYLCASRFRDRDGYTFGSGTRLTVV.

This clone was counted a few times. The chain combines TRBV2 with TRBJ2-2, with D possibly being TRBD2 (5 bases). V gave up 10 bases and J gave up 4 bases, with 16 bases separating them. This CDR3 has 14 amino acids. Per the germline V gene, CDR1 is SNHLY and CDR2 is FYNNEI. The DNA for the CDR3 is TGTGCCACCTCCCGGAGCGGCGGCACCGGGGAGCTGTTTTTT. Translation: CATSRSGGTGELFF.

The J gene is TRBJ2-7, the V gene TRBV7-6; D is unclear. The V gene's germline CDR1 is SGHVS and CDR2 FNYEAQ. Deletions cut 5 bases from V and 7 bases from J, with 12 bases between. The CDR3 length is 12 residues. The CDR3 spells CASSLWAEEQYF. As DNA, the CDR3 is TGTGCCAGCAGCCTCTGGGCGGAAGAGCAGTACTTC.

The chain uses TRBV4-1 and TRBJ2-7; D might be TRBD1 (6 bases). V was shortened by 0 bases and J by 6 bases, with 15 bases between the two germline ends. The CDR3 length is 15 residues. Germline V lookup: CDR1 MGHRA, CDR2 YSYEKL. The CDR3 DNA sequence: TGCGCCAGCAGCCAAGACAACAGGGTAATTGCCGAGCAGTACTTC. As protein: CASSQDNRVIAEQYF.

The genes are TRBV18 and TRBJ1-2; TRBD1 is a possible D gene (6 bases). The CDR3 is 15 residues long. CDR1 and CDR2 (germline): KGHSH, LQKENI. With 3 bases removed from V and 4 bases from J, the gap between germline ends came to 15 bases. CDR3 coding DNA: TGTGCCAGCTCACCCGAGATGGGGGGCGGCTATGGCTACACCTTC. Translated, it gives CASSPEMGGGYGYTF.

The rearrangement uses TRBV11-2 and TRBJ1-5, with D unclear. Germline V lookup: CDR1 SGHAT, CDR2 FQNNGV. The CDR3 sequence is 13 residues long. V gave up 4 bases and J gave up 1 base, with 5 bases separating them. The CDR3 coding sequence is TGTGCCAGCAGCTGGGCCAGCAATCAGCCCCAGCATTTT. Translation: CASSWASNQPQHF.

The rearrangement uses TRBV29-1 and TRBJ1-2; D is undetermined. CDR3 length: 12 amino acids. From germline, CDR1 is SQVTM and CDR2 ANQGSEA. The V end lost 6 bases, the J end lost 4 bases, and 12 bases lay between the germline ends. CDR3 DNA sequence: TGCAGCGTCGCTACAGACTTCTATGGCTACACCTTC. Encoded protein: CSVATDFYGYTF.

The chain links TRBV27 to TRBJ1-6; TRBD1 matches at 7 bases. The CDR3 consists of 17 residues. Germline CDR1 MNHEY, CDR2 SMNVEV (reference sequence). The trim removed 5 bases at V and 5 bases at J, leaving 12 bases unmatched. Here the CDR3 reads CASSGRKGASNNSPLHF. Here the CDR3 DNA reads TGTGCCAGCAGTGGCCGAAAGGGGGCGAGCAATAATTCACCCCTCCACTTT.

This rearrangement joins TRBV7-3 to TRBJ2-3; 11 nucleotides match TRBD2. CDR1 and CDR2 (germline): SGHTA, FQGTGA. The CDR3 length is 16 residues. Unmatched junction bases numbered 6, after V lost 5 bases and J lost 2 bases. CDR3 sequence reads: CASSPIAGGTTDTQYF. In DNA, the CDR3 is TGTGCCAGCAGCCCAATAGCGGGGGGGACCACAGATACGCAGTATTTT.

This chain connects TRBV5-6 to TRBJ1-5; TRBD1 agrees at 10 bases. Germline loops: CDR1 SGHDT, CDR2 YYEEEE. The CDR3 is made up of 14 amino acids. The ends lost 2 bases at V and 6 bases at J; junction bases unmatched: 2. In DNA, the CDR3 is TGTGCCAGCAGCTTCAGGACAGGGGGTCAGCCCCAGCATTTT. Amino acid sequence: CASSFRTGGQPQHF.

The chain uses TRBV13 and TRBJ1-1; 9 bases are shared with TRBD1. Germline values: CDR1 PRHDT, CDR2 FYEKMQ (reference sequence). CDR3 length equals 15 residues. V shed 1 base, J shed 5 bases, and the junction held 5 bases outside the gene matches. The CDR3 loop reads CASSLVDRGSTEAFF. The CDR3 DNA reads TGTGCCAGCAGCTTAGTGGACAGGGGAAGTACTGAAGCTTTCTTT.

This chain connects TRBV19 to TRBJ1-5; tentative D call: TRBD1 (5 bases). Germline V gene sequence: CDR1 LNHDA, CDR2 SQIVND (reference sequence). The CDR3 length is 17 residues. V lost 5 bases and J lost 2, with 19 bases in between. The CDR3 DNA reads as TGTGCCAGTAGTCGGGTCTCACGGGGGTTAGGCAATCAGCCCCAGCATTTT. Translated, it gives CASSRVSRGLGNQPQHF.

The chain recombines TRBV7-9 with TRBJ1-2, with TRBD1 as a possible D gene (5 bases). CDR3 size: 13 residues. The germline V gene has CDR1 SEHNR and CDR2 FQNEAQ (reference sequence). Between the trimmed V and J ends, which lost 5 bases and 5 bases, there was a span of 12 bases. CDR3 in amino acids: CASSPDRLYGYTF. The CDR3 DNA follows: TGTGCCAGCAGCCCCGACAGACTTTATGGCTACACCTTC.

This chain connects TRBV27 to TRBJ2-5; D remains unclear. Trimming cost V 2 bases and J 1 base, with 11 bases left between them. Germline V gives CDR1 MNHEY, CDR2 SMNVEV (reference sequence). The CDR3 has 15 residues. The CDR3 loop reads CASSLVRATQETQYF. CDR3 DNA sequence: TGTGCCAGCAGTTTAGTACGGGCAACCCAAGAGACCCAGTACTTC.